A single T cell receptor beta chain is shown here with its context. The CDR3 extends over 13 amino acids. V was trimmed by 6 bases and J by 1 base, leaving 9 bases between them. In germline, CDR1 is KGHSH, CDR2 LQKENI. This specimen belongs to a study of blood T cell repertoires in COVID-19. Study summary: Researchers got acute and convalescent COVID-19 samples from the United States, Italy and Spain. The analysed material was cDNA or gDNA that came from T cells, B-cell-depleted T cells, or PBMCs.

How the authors handled the data: The authors estimated nucleated cell counts from reference gene primer amplification. Only in-frame clones appear in the TCRdb table, and some are missing; sequencing was by immunoSEQ multiplex PCR. Clone size and V and J calls were adopted from that table, with D and trimming inferred from the DNA. Altogether more than 150,000 clones are present, more than 65% being singletons, with the ten largest covering more than 11%. The receptor comes from a woman over 75 with acute or convalescent COVID-19. The rearrangement uses TRBV18 and TRBJ1-2; D perhaps matches TRBD1 (5 bases). Specimen: peripheral blood. The CDR3: CASSADSNYGYTF. CDR3 DNA: TGTGCCAGCTCCGCCGACAGTAACTATGGCTACACCTTC.